A selection of T cell receptor beta chains follows, all from one sample in a study of shared clonotypes between healthy human individuals. Data came from immunoSEQ multiplex PCR; TCRdb stores just in-frame clones and leaves some out. The sample carries more than 400,000 clones, 81% recorded once. The sample was PBMCs. The receptors here all came from a woman between 35 and 50 years old in good health. Some clones in this sample may be carry-over from other donors' samples. The CDR3 runs from the conserved cysteine through the conserved F or W.

j_gene	v_gene	CDR3aa
TRBJ2-3	TRBV15	CATNRIPTDTQYF
TRBJ2-6	TRBV6-1	CASSERNGAGANVLTF
TRBJ2-1	TRBV6-4	CASSVLAGGNEQFF
TRBJ1-2	TRBV6-1	CASSELSKNYGYTF
TRBJ1-5	TRBV7-9	CASSIGDEPQHF
TRBJ1-1	TRBV10-3	CAITPGQGADVDAFF
TRBJ2-7	TRBV7-8	CASSLEGRVYEQYF
TRBJ2-7	TRBV7-3	CASSSLLGEGAYEQYF
TRBJ2-7	TRBV6-1	CASSEASWSYEQYF
TRBJ2-5	TRBV30	CAWGPGQGWETQYF
TRBJ1-4	TRBV7-9	CASSLLSEKLFF
TRBJ2-3	TRBV7-9	CASSPPGLPPLDTQYF
TRBJ2-7	TRBV11-2	CASSKGGAGSYEQYF
TRBJ2-3	TRBV4-2	CASSQGRSTDTQYF
TRBJ2-3	TRBV29-1	CSVTLAADTQYF
TRBJ1-2	TRBV10-3	CAISESASTNYGYTF
TRBJ2-3	TRBV9	CASSETGQSHTDTQYF
TRBJ2-3	TRBV5-1	CASSLTAGGRDTQYF
TRBJ1-2	TRBV11-2	CASSDTGSLYGYTF
TRBJ1-2	TRBV15	CATSRVSSNYGYTF
TRBJ1-2	TRBV6-5	CASSYSRTGYGYTF
TRBJ2-5	TRBV10-3	CAISERGLAGETQYF
TRBJ1-1	TRBV27	CASSHRGSVTEAFF
TRBJ1-1	TRBV2	CASRDSGTEAFF
TRBJ1-4	TRBV7-9	CASSDTGTGYEKLFF
TRBJ2-5	TRBV5-4	CASSLGQGVETQYF
TRBJ2-4	TRBV14	CASSKRVRDRLAKNIQYF
TRBJ2-1	TRBV5-1	CASSLGVRDNEQFF
TRBJ2-7	TRBV2	CASRRSYEQYF
TRBJ1-2	TRBV29-1	CSVEVPGARGYTF
TRBJ1-3	TRBV5-1	CASSLDPSSGNTIYF
TRBJ2-7	TRBV7-9	CASSPDRTSYEQYF
TRBJ2-1	TRBV15	CATSIGGGTNYNEQFF
TRBJ1-5	TRBV29-1	CSARTGDGNQPQHF
TRBJ2-5	TRBV7-2	CASSLAGGGQETQYF
TRBJ2-5	TRBV15	CATSRQLNGVETQYF